Below are 19 T cell receptor beta chains sequenced from a single sample in a study of post-analysis software for immune sequencing data. Findings and caveats of the study: Relative to controls, patients had 4 or 5 TRBV segments at higher frequency, with TRBV5-6, TRBV5-1 and TRBV20-1 among these.

Which antigens these TCRs recognize remains unknown. Carried by the TCR beta cDNA libraries were unique molecular identifiers. One entry per CDR3 protein results from TCRdb running MiXCR on the PCR reads. The sample yields about 460,000 distinct CDR3 sequences, around 40% seen once. Sequencing was carried out using blood. Every receptor here comes from a girl between 10 and 17 years old with multiple sclerosis.

The rearrangement joins TRBV20-1 to TRBJ1-1; tentative D call: TRBD1 (5 bases). Trimming left V 0 bases short and J 4 bases short, with 9 bases between. This CDR3 comprises 13 residues. Germline CDR1 DFQATT, CDR2 SNEGSKA (reference sequence). The CDR3 DNA reads TGCAGTGCTAGAGAGGGACGAACCACTGAAGCTTTCTTT. Translating it yields CSAREGRTTEAFF.

This clonotype was seen a handful of times. The chain combines TRBV27 with TRBJ1-1; possible D gene TRBD1, 6 bases. The V gene lost 6 bases and the J gene lost 7 bases, with 18 bases spanning the gap. This CDR3 is 14 amino acids long. In germline, CDR1 is MNHEY, CDR2 SMNVEV (reference sequence). The CDR3 reads CASSLPDRQGEAFF. CDR3 DNA: TGTGCCAGCAGCCTACCTGACAGGCAGGGTGAAGCTTTCTTT.

This clonotype has more than one count but fewer than ten. This chain connects TRBV4-1 to TRBJ2-1; 8 bases agree with TRBD2. In germline, CDR1 is MGHRA, CDR2 YSYEKL. Germline trimming cut 0 bases from V and 14 bases from J; bases unmatched to any gene: 15. This CDR3 comprises 16 residues. This chain's CDR3 is CASSQDPGTRTLGKFF. The CDR3, as DNA: TGCGCCAGCAGCCAAGATCCTGGGACTAGAACCCTCGGGAAGTTCTTC.

This clonotype was seen ten or more times. The chain carries TRBV6-4 and TRBJ2-1, with 10 bases identical to TRBD2. Trimming took 4 bases from V and 7 from J; bases not matched to a gene: 1. The CDR3 consists of 13 residues. Germline V gene data show CDR1 as MRHNA and CDR2 as SNTAGT. The CDR3 loop is CASSGAGGNEQFF. In nucleotides, the CDR3 is TGTGCCAGCAGTGGAGCGGGAGGGAATGAGCAGTTCTTC.

This sequence joins TRBV10-3 and TRBJ1-1; D is uncertain. Germline V CDR1 and CDR2: ENHRY, SYGVKD. This CDR3 spans 14 amino acids. Between the trimmed V and J ends, which lost 3 bases and 0 bases, there was a span of 8 bases. In DNA, the CDR3 is TGTGCCATCAGTGACTCCTTAATGAACACTGAAGCTTTCTTT. It specifies CAISDSLMNTEAFF.

V and J are TRBV29-1 and TRBJ1-5; D may be TRBD1 (6 bases). Germline V CDR1 and CDR2: SQVTM, ANQGSEA. V gave up 7 bases and J gave up 3 bases, with 13 bases separating them. CDR3 length equals 13 residues. In DNA form, the CDR3 reads TGCAGCGCAGGGGCCGATCACAATCAGCCCCAGCATTTT. Its translation is CSAGADHNQPQHF.

This clonotype has a handful of counts. The rearrangement joins TRBV3-1 to TRBJ1-4; D not certain. Trimming left V 2 bases short and J 7 bases short, with 2 bases between. The CDR3 is 11 amino acids. From germline, CDR1 is LGHDT and CDR2 YNNKEL (reference sequence). The CDR3 region is CASSQFEKLFF. In nucleotides, the CDR3 is TGTGCCAGCAGCCAATTTGAAAAACTGTTTTTT.

The CDR3 nucleotides are TGCAGCGTTGTTAGGCAGGTTATAAGCGGGGAGCTGTTTTTT. This sequence encodes CSVVRQVISGELFF. This sequence joins TRBV29-1 and TRBJ2-2; D is uncertain. The length of the CDR3 is 14 residues. CDR1 and CDR2 (germline): SQVTM, ANQGSEA. V lost 4 bases and J 7 bases, leaving 16 bases between the germline ends.

V and J are TRBV9 and TRBJ2-7, with a tentative D call TRBD2 (7 bases). Trimming cost V 3 bases and J 7 bases, with 32 bases left between them. CDR1 SGDLS and CDR2 YYNGEE come from the germline V gene. The CDR3 has 19 residues. The CDR3 reads CASSATITSTGRVRNEQYF. The CDR3 DNA is TGTGCCAGCAGCGCGACGATAACCTCTACAGGGAGGGTGAGGAATGAGCAGTACTTC.

CDR3 DNA sequence: TGCGCCAGCAGCCAAGATCCAGGTTTTACTGAAGCTTTCTTT. It translates to CASSQDPGFTEAFF. This sequence joins TRBV4-3 and TRBJ1-1; D gene uncertain. This CDR3 comprises 14 residues. From germline, CDR1 is LGHNA and CDR2 YSLEER. Trimming removed 0 bases at V and 5 bases at J, with 10 bases between.

The V and J genes are TRBV28 and TRBJ2-7, with D perhaps matching TRBD2 (6 bases). This CDR3 is 16 amino acids long. Trimming removed 2 bases at V and 6 bases at J, with 20 bases between. The germline V gene encodes CDR1 MDHEN and CDR2 SYDVKM. The CDR3 bases are TGTGCCAGCAGTTTAGGCGGGGCGAGGGGAGTGGGCGAGCAGTACTTC. It is translated as CASSLGGARGVGEQYF.

The chain has TRBV4-1 and TRBJ1-2, with D uncertain. Germline CDR1 reads MGHRA; CDR2 reads YSYEKL. Trimming left V 0 bases short and J 5 bases short, with 7 bases between. CDR3 length: 13 residues. CDR3 in amino acids: CASSQDPKYGYTF. The CDR3, as DNA: TGCGCCAGCAGCCAAGATCCCAAATATGGCTACACCTTC.

The rearrangement uses TRBV12-3 or TRBV12-4 and TRBJ2-4, with a weak D call TRBD1 (8 bases). Trimming shortened V by 6 bases and J by 6 bases, and 18 bases separated the two germline ends. The length of the CDR3 is 15 residues. CDR3 in DNA: TGTGCCAGCAGACAGACAGGGGAGGGTGGAAACATTCAGTACTTC. This translates into CASRQTGEGGNIQYF.

As to this clonotype: The conserved closing phenylalanine or tryptophan is absent in this CDR3, likely reflecting a read error. This rearrangement joins TRBV5-1 to TRBJ2-4, with D tentatively TRBD1 (5 bases). Germline loops: CDR1 SGHRS, CDR2 YFSETQ. V was shortened by 4 bases and J by 0 bases, with 11 bases between the two germline ends. CDR3 length equals 15 residues. CDR3 nucleotides: TGCGCCAGCAGCCTGGGGCTCGTAGCCAAAAACATTCAGTACCTC. Translating gives CASSLGLVAKNIQYL.

The chain couples TRBV3-1 to TRBJ2-7; 8 nucleotides agree with TRBD1. Germline trimming cut 4 bases from V and 2 bases from J; bases unmatched to any gene: 4. This CDR3 has 14 amino acids. Looked up from germline, CDR1 is LGHDT and CDR2 is YNNKEL (reference sequence). CDR3 in amino acids: CASSRGRGPYEQYF. CDR3 DNA: TGTGCCAGCAGCCGGGGCAGGGGGCCCTACGAGCAGTACTTC.

The V gene is TRBV5-1, the J gene TRBJ2-1, with 7 bases aligning to TRBD2. CDR1 and CDR2 (germline): SGHRS, YFSETQ. J gave up 9 bases and V 3 bases, and 9 bases lay outside the gene matches. The CDR3 extends over 14 amino acids. CDR3 amino acids: CASSWDRTGGEQFF. The DNA for the CDR3 is TGCGCCAGCAGCTGGGACCGAACGGGGGGTGAGCAGTTCTTC.

The chain recombines TRBV29-1 with TRBJ2-6; D is unclear. Germline V CDR1 and CDR2: SQVTM, ANQGSEA. The CDR3 spans 12 residues. Between the trimmed V and J ends, which lost 4 bases and 2 bases, there was a span of 3 bases. CDR3 amino acids: CSVGPGANVLTF. CDR3 nucleotide sequence: TGCAGCGTTGGACCTGGGGCCAACGTCCTGACTTTC.

This chain joins TRBV28 and TRBJ2-7, with D perhaps matching TRBD1 (5 bases). The CDR3 runs 15 residues. Germline CDR1 and CDR2: MDHEN and SYDVKM. Deletions cut 4 bases from V and 0 bases from J, with 13 bases between. CDR3 DNA: TGTGCCAGCAGTTCCAGGGTCCACAGCTCCTACGAGCAGTACTTC. This translates into CASSSRVHSSYEQYF.

V is TRBV25-1 and J is TRBJ2-7, with TRBD2 as a possible D gene (6 bases). This CDR3 has 17 residues. V dropped 2 bases and J dropped 3 bases, with 20 bases sitting between them. Germline CDR1 MGHDK, CDR2 SYGVNS. The DNA of the CDR3 is TGTGCCAGCAGTGAAACGGAAGGGGCAGGGACTTACTACGAGCAGTACTTC. Its translation: CASSETEGAGTYYEQYF.